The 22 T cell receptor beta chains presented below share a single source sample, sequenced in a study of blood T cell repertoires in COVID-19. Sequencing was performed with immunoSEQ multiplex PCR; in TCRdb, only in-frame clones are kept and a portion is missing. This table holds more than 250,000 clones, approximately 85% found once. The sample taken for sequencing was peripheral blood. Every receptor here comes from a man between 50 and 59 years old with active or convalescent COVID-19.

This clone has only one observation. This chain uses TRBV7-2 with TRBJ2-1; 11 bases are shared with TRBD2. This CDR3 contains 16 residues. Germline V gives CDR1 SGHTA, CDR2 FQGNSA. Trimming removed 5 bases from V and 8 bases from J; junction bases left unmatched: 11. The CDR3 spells CASSQTSGRGGYEQFF. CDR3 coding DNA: TGTGCCAGCAGCCAAACTAGCGGGAGAGGGGGGTATGAGCAGTTCTTC.

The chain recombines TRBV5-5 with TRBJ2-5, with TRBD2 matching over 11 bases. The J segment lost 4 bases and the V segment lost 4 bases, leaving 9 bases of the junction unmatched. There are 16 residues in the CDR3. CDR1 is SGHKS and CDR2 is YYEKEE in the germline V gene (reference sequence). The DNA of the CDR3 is TGTGCCAGCAGCGCAACTAGCGGGAGTAGGAGAGAGACCCAGTACTTC. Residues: CASSATSGSRRETQYF.

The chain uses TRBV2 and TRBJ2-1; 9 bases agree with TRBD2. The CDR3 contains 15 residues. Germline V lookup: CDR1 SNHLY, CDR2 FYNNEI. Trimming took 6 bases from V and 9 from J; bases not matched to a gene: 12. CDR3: CASSLTSGRGGEQFF. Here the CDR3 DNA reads TGTGCCAGCAGCCTGACTAGCGGCCGCGGCGGTGAGCAGTTCTTC.

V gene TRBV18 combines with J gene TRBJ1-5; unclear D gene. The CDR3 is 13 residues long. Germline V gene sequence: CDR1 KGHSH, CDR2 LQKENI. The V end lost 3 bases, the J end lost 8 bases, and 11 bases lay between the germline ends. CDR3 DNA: TGTGCCAGCTCACCGGCTTTTGTCGAGCCCCAGCATTTT. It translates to CASSPAFVEPQHF.

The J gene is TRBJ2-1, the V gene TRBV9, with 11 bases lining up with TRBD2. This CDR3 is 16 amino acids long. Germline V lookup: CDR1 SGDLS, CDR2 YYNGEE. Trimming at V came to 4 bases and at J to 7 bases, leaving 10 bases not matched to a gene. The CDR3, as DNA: TGTGCCAGCAGCTATGGGGGGACTAGCGGAGGAAATGAGCAGTTCTTC. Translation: CASSYGGTSGGNEQFF.

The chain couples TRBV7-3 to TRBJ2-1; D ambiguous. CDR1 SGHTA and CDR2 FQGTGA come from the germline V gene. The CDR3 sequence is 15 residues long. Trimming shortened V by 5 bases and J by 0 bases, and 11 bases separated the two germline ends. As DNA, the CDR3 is TGTGCCAGCAGCACAGAGCCGAGCTCCTACAATGAGCAGTTCTTC. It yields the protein CASSTEPSSYNEQFF.

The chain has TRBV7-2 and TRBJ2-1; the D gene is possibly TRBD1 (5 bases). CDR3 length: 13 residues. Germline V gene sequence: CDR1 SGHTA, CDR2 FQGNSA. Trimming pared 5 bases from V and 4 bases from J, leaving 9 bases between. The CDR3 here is CASSPDIYNEQFF. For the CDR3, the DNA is TGTGCCAGCAGCCCGGACATATACAATGAGCAGTTCTTC.

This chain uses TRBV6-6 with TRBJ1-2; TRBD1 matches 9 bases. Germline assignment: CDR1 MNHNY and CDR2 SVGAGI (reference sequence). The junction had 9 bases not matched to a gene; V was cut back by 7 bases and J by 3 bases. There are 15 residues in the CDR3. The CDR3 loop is CASTHRGLLDYGYTF. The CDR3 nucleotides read TGTGCCAGCACCCACAGGGGGCTTTTGGACTATGGCTACACCTTC.

The CDR3 spells CSVEDRGVGGFYGYTF. CDR3 DNA sequence: TGCAGCGTTGAAGATCGTGGGGTTGGGGGCTTCTATGGCTACACCTTC. The chain recombines TRBV29-1 with TRBJ1-2, with D possibly being TRBD1 (6 bases). The CDR3 contains 16 residues. Trimming removed 0 bases from V and 4 bases from J, with 18 bases in between. CDR1 SQVTM and CDR2 ANQGSEA come from the germline V gene.

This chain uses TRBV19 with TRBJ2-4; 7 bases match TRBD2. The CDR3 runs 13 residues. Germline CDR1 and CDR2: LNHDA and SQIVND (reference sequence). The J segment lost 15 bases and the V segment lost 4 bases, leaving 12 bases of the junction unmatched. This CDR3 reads CASSTQGSAGVYF. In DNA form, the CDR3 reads TGTGCCAGTAGTACTCAGGGATCCGCGGGGGTGTACTTC.

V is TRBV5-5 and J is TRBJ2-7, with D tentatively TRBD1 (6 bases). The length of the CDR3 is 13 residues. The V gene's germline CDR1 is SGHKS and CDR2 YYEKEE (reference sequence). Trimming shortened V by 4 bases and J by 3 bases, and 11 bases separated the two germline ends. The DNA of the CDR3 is TGTGCCAGCAGCAACAGGGTTAACTACGAGCAGTACTTC. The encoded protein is CASSNRVNYEQYF.

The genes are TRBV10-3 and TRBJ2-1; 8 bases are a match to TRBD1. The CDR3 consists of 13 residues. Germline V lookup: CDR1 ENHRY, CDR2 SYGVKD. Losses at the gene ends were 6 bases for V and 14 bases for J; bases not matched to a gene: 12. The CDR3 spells CAIRGQDAKLEFF. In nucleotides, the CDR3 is TGTGCCATCAGGGGACAGGACGCCAAATTGGAGTTCTTC.

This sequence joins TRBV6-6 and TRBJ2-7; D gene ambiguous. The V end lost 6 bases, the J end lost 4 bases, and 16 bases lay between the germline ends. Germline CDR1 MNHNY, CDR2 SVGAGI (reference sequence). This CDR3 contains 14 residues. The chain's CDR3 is CASSADGSLYEQYF. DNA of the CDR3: TGTGCCAGCAGCGCCGACGGGTCTTTGTACGAGCAGTACTTC.

CDR3 loop: CASSKSGLAGVRVPYNEQFF. For the CDR3, the DNA is TGTGCCAGCAGCAAATCCGGACTAGCGGGAGTCAGGGTCCCCTACAATGAGCAGTTCTTC. V is TRBV9 and J is TRBJ2-1, with 13 bases identical to TRBD2. The CDR3 is made up of 20 amino acids. The V segment lost 4 bases and the J segment 2 bases; nucleotides outside the gene matches: 15. Germline CDR1 is SGDLS and CDR2 is YYNGEE.

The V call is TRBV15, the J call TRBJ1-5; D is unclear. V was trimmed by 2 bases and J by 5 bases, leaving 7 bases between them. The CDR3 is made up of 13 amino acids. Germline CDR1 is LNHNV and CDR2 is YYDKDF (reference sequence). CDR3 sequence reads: CATSRPEDQPQHF. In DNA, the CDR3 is TGTGCCACCAGCAGACCGGAGGATCAGCCCCAGCATTTT.

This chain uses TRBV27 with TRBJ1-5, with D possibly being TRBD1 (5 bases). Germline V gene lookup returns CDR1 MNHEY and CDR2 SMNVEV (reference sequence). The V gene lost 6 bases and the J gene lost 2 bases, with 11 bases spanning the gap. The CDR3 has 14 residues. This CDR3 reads CASSARVGNQPQHF. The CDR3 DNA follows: TGTGCCAGCAGCGCCAGGGTAGGCAATCAGCCCCAGCATTTT.

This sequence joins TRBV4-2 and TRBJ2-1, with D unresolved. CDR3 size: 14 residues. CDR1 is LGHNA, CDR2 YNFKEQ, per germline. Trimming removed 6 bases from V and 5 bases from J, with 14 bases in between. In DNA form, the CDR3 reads TGTGCCAGCAGTCTTACGGTAGCAAACAATGAGCAGTTCTTC. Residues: CASSLTVANNEQFF.

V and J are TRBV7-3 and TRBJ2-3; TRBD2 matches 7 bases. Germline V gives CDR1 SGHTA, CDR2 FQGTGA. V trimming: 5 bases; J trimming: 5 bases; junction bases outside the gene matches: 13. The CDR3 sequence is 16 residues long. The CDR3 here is CASSPRAGAPVDTQYF. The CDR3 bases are TGTGCCAGCAGCCCGCGCGCGGGAGCTCCGGTAGATACGCAGTATTTT. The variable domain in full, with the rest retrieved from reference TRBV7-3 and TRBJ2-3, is GAGVSQTPSNKVTEKGKYVELRCDPISGHTALYWYRQSLGQGPEFLIYFQGTGAADDSGLPNDRFFAVRPEGSVSTLKIQRTERGDSAVYLCASSPRAGAPVDTQYFGPGTRLTVL.

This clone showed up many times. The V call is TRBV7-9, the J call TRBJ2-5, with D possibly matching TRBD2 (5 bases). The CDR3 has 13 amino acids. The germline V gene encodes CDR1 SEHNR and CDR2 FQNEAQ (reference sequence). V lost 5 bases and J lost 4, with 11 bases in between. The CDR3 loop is CASSQDSTETQYF. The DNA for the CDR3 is TGTGCCAGCAGCCAGGACTCCACAGAGACCCAGTACTTC.

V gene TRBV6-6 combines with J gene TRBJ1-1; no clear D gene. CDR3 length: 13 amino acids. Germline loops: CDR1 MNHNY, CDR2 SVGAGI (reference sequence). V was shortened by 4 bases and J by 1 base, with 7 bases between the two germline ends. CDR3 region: CASSSLGNTEAFF. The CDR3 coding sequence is TGTGCCAGCAGTTCCCTAGGGAACACTGAAGCTTTCTTT.

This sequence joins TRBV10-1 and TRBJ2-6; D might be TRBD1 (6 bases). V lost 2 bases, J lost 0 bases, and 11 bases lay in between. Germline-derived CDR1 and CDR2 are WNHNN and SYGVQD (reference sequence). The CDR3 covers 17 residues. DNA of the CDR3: TGCGCCAGCAGTGAGGCGTCACAGGGCTCTGGGGCCAACGTCCTGACTTTC. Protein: CASSEASQGSGANVLTF.

CDR3 in amino acids: CAWTRDRGSDTF. The CDR3 region has the DNA TGTGCCTGGACCCGGGACAGGGGGTCGGACACCTTC. The J gene is TRBJ1-2, the V gene TRBV30; 11 nucleotides align to TRBD1. CDR3 length equals 12 residues. Germline V gives CDR1 GTSNPN, CDR2 SVGIG (reference sequence). V dropped 4 bases and J dropped 12; count of bases not matched to a gene: 7.